Below are 21 T cell receptor beta chains sequenced from a single sample in a study of blood T cell repertoires in COVID-19. Sequenced by immunoSEQ multiplex PCR; TCRdb stores in-frame clones only, minus some. The table shows approximately 74,000 clones, with around nine tenths occurring only once. Material for sequencing was peripheral blood. Receptor source: a woman in her fifties or sixties with acute or convalescent COVID-19.

This CDR3 reads CASSRAGQGDEQYF. In DNA, the CDR3 is TGCGCCAGCAGCCGAGCTGGACAGGGGGACGAGCAGTACTTC. The chain joins TRBV5-1 to TRBJ2-7, with TRBD1 matching 10 bases. The CDR3 contains 14 residues. Germline CDR1 SGHRS, CDR2 YFSETQ. V lost 4 bases, J lost 5 bases, and 6 bases stayed unmatched.

The CDR3 DNA sequence: TGCGCCAGCAGCCCTGGTTGGGCCCCACTCGCCTCTGGAAACACCATATATTTT. As protein: CASSPGWAPLASGNTIYF. The V gene is TRBV5-1, the J gene TRBJ1-3, with D uncertain. Trimming stripped 4 bases from V and 0 bases from J, with 20 bases between. The CDR3 is 18 residues long. The V gene's germline CDR1 is SGHRS and CDR2 YFSETQ.

J is TRBJ2-3 and V is TRBV14, with D maybe TRBD2 (6 bases). This CDR3 spans 16 amino acids. From germline, CDR1 is SGHDN and CDR2 FVKESK. V dropped 0 bases and J dropped 0 bases, with 10 bases sitting between them. The CDR3 nucleotides are TGTGCCAGCAGCCAAGATCGGGGGACTAGCACAGATACGCAGTATTTT. It yields the protein CASSQDRGTSTDTQYF.

The rearrangement links TRBV7-3 to TRBJ2-1; TRBD2 matches 8 bases. Germline V gene data show CDR1 as SGHTA and CDR2 as FQGTGA. The CDR3 contains 15 residues. With V trimmed by 0 bases and J by 2 bases, 0 bases remained unmatched. The CDR3 nucleotides read TGTGCCAGCAGCTTAACTAGCGGGACCTACAATGAGCAGTTCTTC. Its protein is CASSLTSGTYNEQFF.

The chain couples TRBV24-1 to TRBJ2-2; 7 bases match TRBD1. Germline CDR1 reads KGHDR; CDR2 reads SFDVKD. V was clipped by 7 bases and J by 3 bases; unmatched bases: 7. The CDR3 sequence is 15 residues long. CDR3 sequence (DNA): TGTGCCACCAGCGAGGGGGCTAGGGACACCGGGGAGCTGTTTTTT. Protein sequence: CATSEGARDTGELFF.

In its sample, this clone was seen once. J is TRBJ1-4 and V is TRBV30; 9 bases line up with TRBD1. V gave up 0 bases and J gave up 7 bases; unmatched junction bases: 6. Germline lookup yields CDR1 GTSNPN and CDR2 SVGIG (reference sequence). The CDR3 runs 15 residues. The CDR3 DNA reads TGTGCCTGGAGTGTTTCGGGACAGGGTCGTGAAAAACTGTTTTTT. Its translation: CAWSVSGQGREKLFF. Supplemented by reference TRBV30 and TRBJ1-4, the full variable domain reads SQTIHQWPATLVQPVGSPLSLECTVEGTSNPNLYWYRQAAGRGLQLLFYSVGIGQISSEVPQNLSASRPQDRQFILSSKKLLLSDSGFYLCAWSVSGQGREKLFFGSGTQLSVL.

The CDR3 DNA follows: TGCGCCAGCAGCTTGGCGGCAACTAATGAAAAACTGTTTTTT. This translates into CASSLAATNEKLFF. This chain uses TRBV5-1 with TRBJ1-4; D gene ambiguous. The length of the CDR3 is 14 residues. Germline loops: CDR1 SGHRS, CDR2 YFSETQ. V lost 0 bases and J 0 bases, leaving 3 bases between the germline ends.

The chain carries TRBV4-3 and TRBJ2-1, with 9 bases matching TRBD2. Germline V lookup: CDR1 LGHNA, CDR2 YSLEER. The CDR3 runs to 14 residues. Trimming cost V 0 bases and J 10 bases; bases outside gene matches: 4. This CDR3 reads CASSQDGLAGEQFF. The CDR3 bases are TGCGCCAGCAGCCAAGATGGCCTAGCGGGGGAGCAGTTCTTC.

The V and J genes are TRBV6-6 and TRBJ1-2, with no clear D. This CDR3 is built from 14 residues. CDR1 MNHNY and CDR2 SVGAGI come from the germline V gene (reference sequence). V was trimmed by 6 bases and J by 7 bases, leaving 18 bases between them. The CDR3 loop is CASRAPQEMGGYTF. In DNA form, the CDR3 reads TGTGCCAGCAGAGCCCCTCAGGAAATGGGTGGCTACACCTTC.

The chain's CDR3 is CASSSDSAREQYF. CDR3 sequence (DNA): TGTGCCAGCAGTTCGGACAGCGCGAGGGAGCAGTACTTC. The V call is TRBV27, the J call TRBJ2-7; tentative D call: TRBD1 (6 bases). V was pared by 4 bases and J by 7 bases, with 14 bases between. Germline V CDR1 and CDR2: MNHEY, SMNVEV (reference sequence). The CDR3 runs to 13 residues.

This sequence joins TRBV2 and TRBJ2-1, with TRBD1 matching over 7 bases. The CDR3 has 13 amino acids. Germline lookup yields CDR1 SNHLY and CDR2 FYNNEI. After removal of 5 bases from V and 15 bases from J, the junction contained 13 bases not matched to a gene. For the CDR3, the DNA is TGTGCCAGCAGTCCAAGAACCACAGGGGTTAGGTTCTTC. Its translation: CASSPRTTGVRFF.

This clone was detected only once. This chain uses TRBV28 with TRBJ2-3; D possibly corresponds to TRBD2 (5 bases). Germline-derived CDR1 and CDR2 are MDHEN and SYDVKM. This CDR3 region has 16 residues. The V and J ends lost 10 bases and 6 bases respectively, with 26 bases between them. The CDR3 sequence is CATMSAHDGIGDTQYF. The CDR3 DNA sequence: TGTGCCACCATGTCTGCACACGACGGGATTGGGGATACGCAGTATTTT.

This clone was detected only a few times. The rearrangement uses TRBV19 and TRBJ2-7; 9 nucleotides align to TRBD1. The J segment lost 4 bases and the V segment lost 5 bases, leaving 6 bases of the junction unmatched. CDR1 LNHDA and CDR2 SQIVND come from the germline V gene (reference sequence). The CDR3 loop spans 14 amino acids. The CDR3 is CASSGGTGMYEQYF. In DNA form, the CDR3 reads TGTGCCAGTAGTGGAGGGACAGGGATGTACGAGCAGTACTTC.

This chain links TRBV27 with TRBJ2-5, with TRBD2 matching over 12 bases. The ends lost 0 bases at V and 5 bases at J; junction bases unmatched: 7. CDR1 and CDR2 (germline): MNHEY, SMNVEV (reference sequence). This CDR3 has 17 amino acids. The CDR3: CASSLSKTSGSYETQYF. DNA for the CDR3: TGTGCCAGCAGTTTATCGAAGACTAGCGGGAGTTACGAGACCCAGTACTTC.

V and J are TRBV27 and TRBJ2-7, with 7 nucleotides matching TRBD2. The germline V gene encodes CDR1 MNHEY and CDR2 SMNVEV (reference sequence). This CDR3 has 15 residues. Trimming cost V 2 bases and J 3 bases; bases outside gene matches: 7. DNA for the CDR3: TGTGCCAGCAGTTTAAGTGCGGGAGACTTCTACGAGCAGTACTTC. Its translation: CASSLSAGDFYEQYF.

In DNA form, the CDR3 reads TGCGCCAGCAGCTTGGGCGGACAGGGAACCTACGAGCAGTACTTC. Amino acids: CASSLGGQGTYEQYF. This sequence joins TRBV5-1 and TRBJ2-7; TRBD1 aligns across 8 bases. The CDR3 totals 15 residues. Germline-derived CDR1 and CDR2 are SGHRS and YFSETQ. V trimming: 0 bases; J trimming: 2 bases; junction bases outside the gene matches: 4.

This clone is a singleton in its sample. This chain uses TRBV28 with TRBJ1-1; 9 positions match TRBD1. Trimming took 5 bases from V and 8 from J; bases not matched to a gene: 6. The length of the CDR3 is 13 residues. Germline V gives CDR1 MDHEN, CDR2 SYDVKM. CDR3 in amino acids: CASSPNRGLEAFF. The CDR3 region has the DNA TGTGCCAGCAGTCCAAACAGGGGGCTCGAAGCTTTCTTT.

The chain couples TRBV7-9 to TRBJ1-4; tentatively, D is TRBD1 (5 bases). V was cut by 5 bases and J by 1 base, with 8 bases left in between. CDR1 and CDR2 (germline): SEHNR, FQNEAQ (reference sequence). This CDR3 contains 14 residues. The CDR3 reads CASSRQQTNEKLFF. As DNA, the CDR3 is TGTGCCAGCAGCCGACAGCAAACTAATGAAAAACTGTTTTTT.

The genes are TRBV6-2 or TRBV6-3 and TRBJ2-7, with 10 nucleotides matching TRBD2. V lost 4 bases and J lost 3; bases outside the gene matches: 21. Germline V gene sequence: CDR1 MNHEY, CDR2 SVGEGT. This CDR3 has 20 residues. CDR3 protein: CASSSRGRLAGVIVGYEQYF. CDR3 bases: TGTGCCAGCAGTTCCCGCGGAAGACTAGCGGGTGTTATAGTCGGCTACGAGCAGTACTTC.

The genes are TRBV19 and TRBJ1-5; 7 bases match TRBD1. Trimming removed 7 bases from V and 4 bases from J; junction bases left unmatched: 19. Germline CDR1 reads LNHDA; CDR2 reads SQIVND (reference sequence). There are 18 residues in the CDR3. The CDR3 protein is CASTSNPPHRGGNQPQHF. Here the CDR3 DNA reads TGTGCCAGTACCTCAAACCCCCCCCACAGGGGTGGGAATCAGCCCCAGCATTTT.

The count of this clone is one. The chain couples TRBV5-1 to TRBJ2-1, with 14 positions matching TRBD2. V was clipped by 3 bases and J by 6 bases; unmatched bases: 5. Germline CDR1 is SGHRS and CDR2 is YFSETQ. The CDR3 extends over 16 amino acids. CDR3 sequence reads: CASSSPGLAGVNEQFF. As DNA, the CDR3 is TGCGCCAGCAGCTCTCCGGGACTAGCGGGAGTCAATGAGCAGTTCTTC.